This T cell receptor (beta chain) was sequenced during a study of blood T cell repertoires in COVID-19. As for the study in general: The United States, Italy and Spain were the sources of the acute and convalescent COVID-19 samples.

Profiled with immunoSEQ multiplex PCR; TCRdb holds only in-frame clones, not every one. The sample comprises some 120,000 clones, over 75% of which are singletons, and 6.6% rests with the top ten. The CDR3 contains 13 residues. V dropped 5 bases and J dropped 9; count of bases not matched to a gene: 7. The sequence was collected from an elderly man with active or convalescent COVID-19. Sequencing was done on a sample of peripheral blood. The chain joins TRBV12-3 or TRBV12-4 to TRBJ2-1; 7 bases are shared with TRBD2. The CDR3 loop is CASSLGLDSEQFF. Written as DNA, the CDR3 is TGTGCCAGCAGTCTTGGACTAGACAGTGAGCAGTTCTTC.